These 29 T cell receptor beta chains were all obtained from the same sample, sequenced in a study of PD-L1 blockade in urothelial cancer. The protocol was immunoSEQ multiplex PCR, while the TCRdb copy is restricted to in-frame clones and leaves out a portion. The sample has approximately 86,000 clones; over 80% are singletons. As for time point: pretreatment peripheral blood. The specimen comprised PBMCs, sampled around atezolizumab (anti-PD-L1) treatment. All receptors derive from a man aged 40-49 years with urothelial cancer.

The chain carries TRBV30 and TRBJ1-1, with 7 nucleotides matching TRBD1. Germline-derived CDR1 and CDR2 are GTSNPN and SVGIG (reference sequence). This CDR3 spans 11 amino acids. V gave up 4 bases and J gave up 6 bases; unmatched junction bases: 2. For the CDR3, the DNA is TGTGCCTGGACAGGGGGACCTGAAGCTTTCTTT. Amino acid sequence: CAWTGGPEAFF.

A single count supports this clone. This sequence joins TRBV5-6 and TRBJ2-4, with D hard to call. V lost 0 bases to trimming and J lost 7 bases, with 5 bases between them. The germline V gene has CDR1 SGHDT and CDR2 YYEEEE. The CDR3 extends over 12 amino acids. The CDR3 region is CASSLGLNIQYF. Here the CDR3 DNA reads TGTGCCAGCAGCTTGGGTCTGAACATTCAGTACTTC.

The chain links TRBV5-1 to TRBJ2-3; 7 positions agree with TRBD1. CDR3 length: 17 amino acids. Germline trimming cut 4 bases from V and 1 base from J; bases unmatched to any gene: 12. Looked up from germline, CDR1 is SGHRS and CDR2 is YFSETQ. CDR3 in amino acids: CASSIRQGRTGTDTQYF. In DNA, the CDR3 is TGCGCCAGCAGCATAAGACAGGGACGAACAGGCACAGATACGCAGTATTTT.

This clone has only one observation. The chain uses TRBV5-1 and TRBJ1-4; no reliable D call. Trimming shortened V by 2 bases and J by 8 bases, and 16 bases separated the two germline ends. The germline CDR1 and CDR2 sequences are SGHRS and YFSETQ. CDR3 size: 15 residues. The CDR3 region is CASSFSGDRSEKLFF. As DNA, the CDR3 is TGCGCCAGCAGCTTTTCCGGGGATCGCTCAGAAAAACTGTTTTTT.

The V call is TRBV27, the J call TRBJ1-1, with TRBD1 identical over 8 bases. Germline V gene sequence: CDR1 MNHEY, CDR2 SMNVEV (reference sequence). Trimming took 2 bases from V and 5 from J; bases not matched to a gene: 1. This CDR3 comprises 13 residues. The CDR3: CASSLQGATEAFF. In DNA, the CDR3 is TGTGCCAGCAGTTTACAGGGGGCGACTGAAGCTTTCTTT.

The V gene is TRBV15, the J gene TRBJ2-1; 7 bases fit TRBD1. Germline values: CDR1 LNHNV, CDR2 YYDKDF (reference sequence). Trimming cost V 1 base and J 12 bases; bases outside gene matches: 3. CDR3 length equals 12 residues. CDR3 nucleotide sequence: TGTGCCACCAGCAGAGCGACAGGGTGGCAGTTCTTC. Protein: CATSRATGWQFF. Combining the CDR3 with reference TRBV15 and TRBJ2-1 gives the whole variable domain DAMVIQNPRYQVTQFGKPVTLSCSQTLNHNVMYWYQQKSSQAPKLLFHYYDKDFNNEADTPDNFQSRRPNTSFCFLDIRSPGLGDTAMYLCATSRATGWQFFGPGTRLTVL.

This chain links TRBV9 with TRBJ2-5; D not resolved. The CDR3 has 12 residues. Trimming removed 3 bases at V and 5 bases at J, with 8 bases between. Germline assignment: CDR1 SGDLS and CDR2 YYNGEE. The CDR3 nucleotides read TGTGCCAGCAGCGCCATCGGGGAGACCCAGTACTTC. Encoded protein: CASSAIGETQYF.

This chain links TRBV28 with TRBJ2-4; possibly TRBD2 for D (5 bases). The V end was cut by 5 bases, the J end by 2 bases, with 7 bases between. The germline gives CDR1 MDHEN, CDR2 SYDVKM. The CDR3 is 13 amino acids. In DNA, the CDR3 is TGTGCCAGCAGTCGGGATTCCAAAAACATTCAGTACTTC. It translates to CASSRDSKNIQYF.

V is TRBV7-9 and J is TRBJ2-7; a weak D match, TRBD2 (5 bases). V was pared by 5 bases and J by 2 bases, with 10 bases between. Germline values: CDR1 SEHNR, CDR2 FQNEAQ (reference sequence). CDR3 size: 13 residues. CDR3 in amino acids: CASSHAGTYEQYF. The CDR3 coding sequence is TGTGCCAGCAGCCATGCCGGGACCTACGAGCAGTACTTC. The entire variable domain, with the rest obtained from reference TRBV7-9 and TRBJ2-7, is as follows: DTGVSQNPRHKITKRGQNVTFRCDPISEHNRLYWYRQTLGQGPEFLTYFQNEAQLEKSRLLSDRFSAERPKGSFSTLEIQRTEQGDSAMYLCASSHAGTYEQYFGPGTRLTVT.

The V call is TRBV6-5, the J call TRBJ2-1; 9 nucleotides line up with TRBD1. Germline V gene lookup returns CDR1 MNHEY and CDR2 SVGAGI. V dropped 4 bases and J dropped 7; count of bases not matched to a gene: 8. The CDR3 extends over 15 amino acids. The CDR3 sequence is CASSSTGGFGNEQFF. CDR3 in DNA: TGTGCCAGCAGTTCGACAGGGGGGTTTGGAAATGAGCAGTTCTTC.

V and J are TRBV6-1 and TRBJ1-2; 8 bases map to TRBD1. The CDR3 has 14 residues. Germline V gene data show CDR1 as MNHNS and CDR2 as SASEGT. V shed 5 bases, J shed 7 bases, and the junction held 9 bases outside the gene matches. CDR3 loop: CASSTQIGTGGYTF. In nucleotides, the CDR3 is TGTGCCAGCAGTACCCAGATAGGGACAGGTGGCTACACCTTC.

The chain joins TRBV9 to TRBJ1-2; the match to TRBD1 covers 10 bases. J gave up 2 bases and V 3 bases, and 10 bases lay outside the gene matches. CDR3 length: 17 amino acids. Per germline, CDR1 SGDLS and CDR2 YYNGEE. The CDR3 bases are TGTGCCAGCAGCGAGGGGGGACAGGGGACTGCGAACTATGGCTACACCTTC. Translating gives CASSEGGQGTANYGYTF. Full variable domain (rest looked up from reference TRBV9 and TRBJ1-2): DSGVTQTPKHLITATGQRVTLRCSPRSGDLSVYWYQQSLDQGLQFLIQYYNGEERAKGNILERFSAQQFPDLHSELNLSSLELGDSALYFCASSEGGQGTANYGYTFGSGTRLTVV.

V gene TRBV30 combines with J gene TRBJ1-2; the D gene is possibly TRBD1 (6 bases). The CDR3 runs to 15 residues. The germline V and J ends were trimmed by 2 bases and 2 bases, with 15 bases remaining between them. The germline V gene has CDR1 GTSNPN and CDR2 SVGIG (reference sequence). The CDR3 DNA reads as TGTGCCTGGAGTCAGCAGGGGCAGTGGAACTATGGCTACACCTTC. This translates into CAWSQQGQWNYGYTF.

This chain uses TRBV19 with TRBJ1-4; D possibly corresponds to TRBD1 (6 bases). The germline V gene has CDR1 LNHDA and CDR2 SQIVND (reference sequence). This CDR3 comprises 16 residues. Trimming removed 4 bases at V and 0 bases at J, with 12 bases between. CDR3 in amino acids: CASSRTVFATNEKLFF. The DNA for the CDR3 is TGTGCCAGTAGTAGGACAGTTTTTGCAACTAATGAAAAACTGTTTTTT.

V gene TRBV18 combines with J gene TRBJ1-4; tentatively, D is TRBD1 (5 bases). Germline CDR1 KGHSH, CDR2 LQKENI. The CDR3 has 15 amino acids. V was shortened by 1 base and J by 7 bases, with 13 bases between the two germline ends. Here the CDR3 reads CASSPRAVRGEKLFF. In DNA form, the CDR3 reads TGTGCCAGCTCACCACGTGCAGTTAGGGGTGAAAAACTGTTTTTT.

The V gene is TRBV29-1, the J gene TRBJ2-3; TRBD1 aligns across 11 bases. The CDR3 is 13 amino acids. Trimming cost V 7 bases and J 6 bases; bases outside gene matches: 6. Looked up from germline, CDR1 is SQVTM and CDR2 is ANQGSEA. In DNA, the CDR3 is TGCAGCGCCGGGACAGGGGGAGATGATACGCAGTATTTT. This sequence encodes CSAGTGGDDTQYF.

This chain links TRBV6-5 with TRBJ2-2; 8 positions agree with TRBD2. Per the germline V gene, CDR1 is MNHEY and CDR2 is SVGAGI. The ends lost 6 bases at V and 6 bases at J; junction bases unmatched: 6. The CDR3 sequence is 14 residues long. CDR3 sequence (DNA): TGTGCCAGCAGATGGACTAGCTCCGCCGGGGAGCTGTTTTTT. Translating it yields CASRWTSSAGELFF.

About this clone: Germline and junction disagree at one end, which may indicate a read error. This specimen includes other DNA sequences encoding the same CDR3. The rearrangement uses TRBV7-7 and TRBJ2-7; D might be TRBD1 or TRBD2, each matching 5 bases. This CDR3 has 15 residues. Germline CDR1 reads SSHAT; CDR2 reads FNYEAQ (reference sequence). The CDR3: CASSLGERSTYEQYF. The CDR3 nucleotides read TGTGCTAGCAGCTTAGGGGAGCGGAGTACCTACGAGCAGTACTTC.

As concerns this clone: Other DNA sequences in the sample encode the same CDR3. The chain uses TRBV4-3 and TRBJ2-3; the D gene is possibly TRBD1 (6 bases). V gave up 0 bases and J gave up 5 bases, with 9 bases separating them. Per germline, CDR1 LGHNA and CDR2 YSLEER. The CDR3 runs to 14 residues. This CDR3 reads CASSQESRGDTQYF. In DNA form, the CDR3 reads TGCGCCAGCAGCCAAGAATCCAGGGGAGATACGCAGTATTTT.

The chain carries TRBV28 and TRBJ2-7; tentatively, D is TRBD1 (6 bases). The CDR3 is made up of 13 amino acids. Trimming left V 5 bases short and J 3 bases short, with 11 bases between. The germline gives CDR1 MDHEN, CDR2 SYDVKM. The CDR3 nucleotides are TGTGCCAGCAGTACAGGGTTTCTCTACGAGCAGTACTTC. This codes for CASSTGFLYEQYF.

This sequence joins TRBV27 and TRBJ1-4; no reliable D call. The germline V gene has CDR1 MNHEY and CDR2 SMNVEV (reference sequence). Trimming cost V 8 bases and J 0 bases, with 10 bases left between them. The CDR3 totals 14 residues. The CDR3 protein is CASGPLTTNEKLFF. The CDR3, as DNA: TGTGCCAGCGGGCCCCTAACAACTAATGAAAAACTGTTTTTT.

The rearrangement links TRBV30 to TRBJ1-2; 7 bases align to TRBD1. The germline gives CDR1 GTSNPN, CDR2 SVGIG (reference sequence). V lost 7 bases, J lost 0 bases, and 5 bases stayed unmatched. This CDR3 region has 13 residues. In DNA, the CDR3 is TGTGCCTTTGGACAGGCCGCTAACTATGGCTACACCTTC. Translating gives CAFGQAANYGYTF.

The chain is built from TRBV5-6 and TRBJ2-7, with D possibly matching TRBD1 (5 bases). Between the trimmed V and J ends, which lost 2 bases and 2 bases, there was a span of 17 bases. This CDR3 has 16 residues. CDR1 SGHDT and CDR2 YYEEEE come from the germline V gene. This CDR3 is CASSFFGQGVTYEQYF. The CDR3 DNA sequence: TGTGCCAGCAGCTTTTTCGGACAAGGGGTGACCTACGAGCAGTACTTC.

In this sample, this clone turned up once. The chain uses TRBV30 and TRBJ2-2, with 11 bases that match TRBD2. V shed 3 bases and J 4 bases; nucleotides not matched to a gene: 7. Per the germline V gene, CDR1 is GTSNPN and CDR2 is SVGIG (reference sequence). The CDR3 is made up of 16 amino acids. CDR3: CAWSPGTSGFTGELFF. CDR3 DNA: TGTGCCTGGAGCCCCGGGACTAGCGGATTCACCGGGGAGCTGTTTTTT.

V gene TRBV30 combines with J gene TRBJ2-7, with D maybe TRBD2 (6 bases). Per the germline V gene, CDR1 is GTSNPN and CDR2 is SVGIG (reference sequence). CDR3 length equals 15 residues. V was pared by 2 bases and J by 2 bases, with 16 bases between. In DNA form, the CDR3 reads TGTGCCTGGAGTTCCGGGGGAGCGGGTCCCTACGAGCAGTACTTC. As protein: CAWSSGGAGPYEQYF.

The J gene is TRBJ2-3, the V gene TRBV27, with TRBD1 matching over 8 bases. The trim removed 5 bases at V and 4 bases at J, leaving 5 bases unmatched. CDR1 and CDR2 (germline): MNHEY, SMNVEV (reference sequence). CDR3 length: 14 residues. The CDR3 is CASSPGGEADTQYF. The DNA for the CDR3 is TGTGCCAGCAGTCCAGGGGGCGAGGCAGATACGCAGTATTTT.

The rearrangement joins TRBV6-5 to TRBJ1-1, with 7 nucleotides matching TRBD1. Germline V gene lookup returns CDR1 MNHEY and CDR2 SVGAGI. CDR3 length: 14 residues. J gave up 5 bases and V 3 bases, and 6 bases lay outside the gene matches. Here the CDR3 DNA reads TGTGCCAGCAGTTATAGGGGGCGTGGGACTGAAGCTTTCTTT. Translation: CASSYRGRGTEAFF.

V and J are TRBV5-6 and TRBJ2-7; possible D gene TRBD2, 6 bases. This CDR3 comprises 16 residues. CDR1 and CDR2 (germline): SGHDT, YYEEEE. The V end lost 2 bases, the J end lost 0 bases, and 15 bases lay between the germline ends. This CDR3 is CASSLGGTPYSYEQYF. The CDR3 coding sequence is TGTGCCAGCAGCTTAGGCGGGACGCCCTACTCCTACGAGCAGTACTTC.

The chain couples TRBV4-3 to TRBJ2-1; 14 bases line up with TRBD2. Germline CDR1 and CDR2: LGHNA and YSLEER. After removal of 0 bases from V and 8 bases from J, the junction contained 6 bases not matched to a gene. This CDR3 is 17 amino acids long. The CDR3 spells CASSQEAGTSGSYEQFF. The CDR3 DNA is TGCGCCAGCAGCCAAGAGGCTGGGACTAGCGGGAGCTATGAGCAGTTCTTC.